The T cell receptor (beta chain) described here comes from a study of monozygotic twins with inflammatory bowel disease. Study observations and caveats: Patient-to-patient differences in immunosuppressive treatment may have added variability to the repertoires.

About this clonotype: Its target is not known.

TCRdb re-called the 5' RACE reads and gives one entry per CDR3 protein, without DNA. This table holds more than 95,000 distinct CDR3 sequences. The germline gives CDR1 MDHEN, CDR2 SYDVKM. The CDR3 runs 13 residues. Sequencing input: blood. This TCR was sampled from a human donor with ulcerative colitis or Crohn's disease, or a healthy co-twin of an affected twin (not recorded which). The J gene is TRBJ1-3, the V gene TRBV28. CDR3 sequence reads: CASSRSSGNTIYF.